Listed below are T cell receptor beta chains from one sample, sequenced in a study of blood T cell repertoires in COVID-19. Data came from immunoSEQ multiplex PCR; TCRdb stores just in-frame clones and leaves some out. Among more than 300,000 clones listed, 90% were seen once. Sample: peripheral blood. The source is a middle-aged woman with COVID-19, enrolled during active disease. Both conserved end residues are part of each CDR3. The D gene is left open where the match is weak. Clone size appears in some rows only: once, few, many, or a class for an expanded clone.

CDR3 DNA | CDR3 protein | V gene | D gene | clone size | J gene
TGTGCCAGCAGCTGGTCGAGGTCCGGGACAGGGTACGGGTATGAGAATTCACCCCTCCACTTT | CASSWSRSGTGYGYENSPLHF | TRBV28 | TRBD1 | once | TRBJ1-6
TGTGCCAGCAGCCTCCGGGAAGAAGCTTTCTTT | CASSLREEAFF | TRBV5-5 | NA | few | TRBJ1-1
TGTGCCAGCAGTGACAGTAGCTCCACTGAAGCTTTCTTT | CASSDSSSTEAFF | TRBV25-1 | NA | NA | TRBJ1-1
TGTGCCAGCAGCGTCACGACAGGGGTCTACGACTATGGCTACACCTTC | CASSVTTGVYDYGYTF | TRBV9 | TRBD1 | NA | TRBJ1-2
TGTGCCAGTAGTATACTAGCGGGAAATGAGCAGTTCTTC | CASSILAGNEQFF | TRBV19 | TRBD2 | NA | TRBJ2-1
TGTGCCAGCAGTCTCAACCGAGGCCCGAACACTGAAGCTTTCTTT | CASSLNRGPNTEAFF | TRBV6-6 | NA | NA | TRBJ1-1
TGTGCCACCAGCAGAGATGACGGACTAGCGGGGACGAACATTCAGTACTTC | CATSRDDGLAGTNIQYF | TRBV15 | TRBD2 | NA | TRBJ2-4
TGTGCCAGCAGCCAAGAACTCGGGGGGAGCTCCTACAATGAGCAGTTCTTC | CASSQELGGSSYNEQFF | TRBV3-1/TRBV3-2 | TRBD2 | NA | TRBJ2-1
TGTGCCAGCAGAAGGGACTCCACGAACGCCGGGGAGCTGTTTTTT | CASRRDSTNAGELFF | TRBV2 | NA | NA | TRBJ2-2
TGTGCCAGTAGTATTATACAGGGTAGGAGGCAGCCCCAGCATTTT | CASSIIQGRRQPQHF | TRBV19 | NA | NA | TRBJ1-5
TGTGCCAGCAGTTTGGATTTTGGACAGCAAGAGACCCAGTACTTC | CASSLDFGQQETQYF | TRBV28 | NA | NA | TRBJ2-5
TGCGCCAGCAGCTTGGACGGACAGGGAATGACTGAAGCTTTCTTT | CASSLDGQGMTEAFF | TRBV5-1 | TRBD1 | NA | TRBJ1-1
TGTGCCATCAGTGAGTCGAGGACTGCAGTATATGGCTACACCTTC | CAISESRTAVYGYTF | TRBV10-3 | NA | NA | TRBJ1-2
TGTGCCAGCAGCTTTTCGGGGCGGGGACAGGCGGTCTATGGCTACACCTTC | CASSFSGRGQAVYGYTF | TRBV5-4 | TRBD1 | NA | TRBJ1-2
TGTGCCAGCAGTTATTTACCCCCAGGGGTCTTTAGCACAGATACGCAGTATTTT | CASSYLPPGVFSTDTQYF | TRBV7-9 | NA | NA | TRBJ2-3
TGTGCCAGCAGTACCGGGACACCTGAAAAACTGTTTTTT | CASSTGTPEKLFF | TRBV12-3/TRBV12-4 | NA | NA | TRBJ1-4
TGTGCCAGTAGGGGCCCTTACTTCAGGGGAGGCTACACCTTC | CASRGPYFRGGYTF | TRBV19 | NA | NA | TRBJ1-2
TGTGCCAGCAGTTCCTACGGGAGGGGAGAGACCCAGTACTTC | CASSSYGRGETQYF | TRBV28 | TRBD2 | NA | TRBJ2-5
TGTGCCAGCAGCCCGGGGGTAATTGCCAAAAACATTCAGTACTTC | CASSPGVIAKNIQYF | TRBV11-2 | NA | NA | TRBJ2-4
TGTGCCAGCTCACCCCCCGGCGGGACAGGGTTGGAAAAACTGTTTTTT | CASSPPGGTGLEKLFF | TRBV18 | TRBD1 | NA | TRBJ1-4
TGTGCCAGCAGCCGGGGGGTAAGCGACTACAATGAGCAGTTCTTC | CASSRGVSDYNEQFF | TRBV3-1/TRBV3-2 | NA | NA | TRBJ2-1
TGTGCCAGTAGTATGGTAGCGGGGGACCTAGGGCAGTATTTT | CASSMVAGDLGQYF | TRBV19 | TRBD2 | NA | TRBJ2-3
TGTGCCAGCAGCGCCCGACAGGATAGGGACTCCTACGAGCAGTACTTC | CASSARQDRDSYEQYF | TRBV21-1 | NA | NA | TRBJ2-7
TGCGCCAGCAGTGACAGCTCCTACAATGAGCAGTTCTTC | CASSDSSYNEQFF | TRBV5-1 | NA | NA | TRBJ2-1
TGTGCCAGCAGCGCCGGGACAGGGGGTGTGGAGACCCAGTACTTC | CASSAGTGGVETQYF | TRBV5-6 | TRBD1 | NA | TRBJ2-5
TGTGCCAGCAGCGTTGGAGCGGGGCGCACAGATACGCAGTATTTT | CASSVGAGRTDTQYF | TRBV9 | TRBD2 | NA | TRBJ2-3
TGCGCCAGCAGCTTTGGGACAGATAGGAACTATGGCTACACCTTC | CASSFGTDRNYGYTF | TRBV5-1 | TRBD1 | few | TRBJ1-2
TGTGCCAGTAGTTTAAGGCGGGGGCTCGACGAGCAGTACTTC | CASSLRRGLDEQYF | TRBV19 | NA | NA | TRBJ2-7
TGTGCCAGCGGTAGGACAGGGTACACTCAGCCCCAGCATTTT | CASGRTGYTQPQHF | TRBV27 | TRBD1 | NA | TRBJ1-5
TGTGCCAGCAGCGGGGGACTAGCGGGAGGAAAAGAGCAGTTCTTC | CASSGGLAGGKEQFF | TRBV7-9 | TRBD2 | NA | TRBJ2-1
TGTGCCAGCAGTTCGCGGATAACGGATACGCAGTATTTT | CASSSRITDTQYF | TRBV28 | NA | NA | TRBJ2-3
TGTGCCAGCAGCTTAGGGGACAGGGGAAAGACCCAGTACTTC | CASSLGDRGKTQYF | TRBV7-2 | TRBD1 | NA | TRBJ2-5
TGTGCCAGCAGCTTCGGCAGGACAGCAACTAATGAAAAACTGTTTTTT | CASSFGRTATNEKLFF | TRBV7-9 | NA | NA | TRBJ1-4
TGCAGCGTTGAAGTCTCAACACAGGGGGCTGACACCTTC | CSVEVSTQGADTF | TRBV29-1 | TRBD1 | NA | TRBJ1-2
TGTGCCAGCAGCCACCTAACCGGGACAGGGAAAGAAGAGCAGTTCTTC | CASSHLTGTGKEEQFF | TRBV28 | TRBD1 | NA | TRBJ2-1
TGCGCCAGCAGCTTGGGGACAGCCAAGTGGTCTTTCTTT | CASSLGTAKWSFF | TRBV5-1 | NA | NA | TRBJ1-1
TGTGCCAGCAGCCCCCAGGGGACAGGAGACGTTGGGGACACTGAAGCTTTCTTT | CASSPQGTGDVGDTEAFF | TRBV21-1 | NA | NA | TRBJ1-1
TGTGCCAGCAGCTTTCGGACTAGCGGGGGTTACAATGAGCAGTTCTTC | CASSFRTSGGYNEQFF | TRBV9 | TRBD2 | once | TRBJ2-1
TGTGCCAGCAGCTTAAGGGGGACCACAGATACGCAGTATTTT | CASSLRGTTDTQYF | TRBV7-2 | NA | NA | TRBJ2-3
TGTGCCAGCTCACGGGCGCGGGACAGGGTGAATGAAAAACTGTTTTTT | CASSRARDRVNEKLFF | TRBV18 | TRBD1 | once | TRBJ1-4
TGCGCCAGCAGCCTAGACAGGACTTACAATGAGCAGTTCTTC | CASSLDRTYNEQFF | TRBV5-1 | NA | NA | TRBJ2-1